This T cell receptor beta chain came from a study of T-cell memory formation after mild COVID-19. On the study more broadly: Across donors, TCR clusters were largely donor specific. Notes on the study in general: Memory from before infection featured some responding clones, which suggests cross-reactive memory joined. Clones that contracted clustered mainly in CM and EM if CD4+ and in EMRA if CD8+.

CDR3 length: 13 amino acids. CDR1 MNHEY and CDR2 SVGEGT come from the germline V gene. The V gene end was trimmed by 6 bases and the J gene end by 10 bases; junction bases not matched to a gene: 9. For this clonotype: Its antigen remains unidentified.

The authors produced TCR alpha and TCR beta cDNA libraries with sample barcodes and UMIs by 5'RACE using constant-segment primers. TCRdb fed the 5' RACE reads into MiXCR, producing one record per CDR3 protein. The sample contains tens of thousands of distinct CDR3 sequences, 20% to 30% of which appear only once. The chain has TRBV6-2 or TRBV6-3 and TRBJ2-1; 7 bases are shared with TRBD1. The TCR was taken from a man between 18 and 29 years old who had mild COVID-19 (a few samples of this study predate the infection). Cell type and time point are not known. Material: PBMCs or a T cell subset sorted from them (not recorded which). This chain's CDR3 is CASRRGPFGEQFF. DNA for the CDR3: TGTGCCAGCAGGAGGGGGCCCTTTGGGGAGCAGTTCTTC.